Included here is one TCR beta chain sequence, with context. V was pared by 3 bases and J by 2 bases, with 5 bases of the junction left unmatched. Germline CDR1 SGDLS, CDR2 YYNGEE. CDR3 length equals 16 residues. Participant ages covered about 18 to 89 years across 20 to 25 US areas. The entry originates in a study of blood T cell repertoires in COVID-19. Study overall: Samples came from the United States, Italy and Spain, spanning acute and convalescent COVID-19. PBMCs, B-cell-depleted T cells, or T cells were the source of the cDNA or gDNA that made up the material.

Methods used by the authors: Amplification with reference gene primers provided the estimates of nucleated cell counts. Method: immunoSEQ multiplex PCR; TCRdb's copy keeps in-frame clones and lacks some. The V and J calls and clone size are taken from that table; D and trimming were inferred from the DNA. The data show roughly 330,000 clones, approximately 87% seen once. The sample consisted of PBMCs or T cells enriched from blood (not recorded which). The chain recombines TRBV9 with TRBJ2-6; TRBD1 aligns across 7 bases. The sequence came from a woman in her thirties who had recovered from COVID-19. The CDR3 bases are TGTGCCAGCAGCGCAACCGGGACAGCTGGGGCCAACGTCCTGACTTTC. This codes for CASSATGTAGANVLTF.